The 31 T cell receptor beta chains listed next were all sequenced from one sample in a study of OX40 agonist ivuxolimab in advanced cancers. The method was immunoSEQ multiplex PCR; TCRdb's version includes in-frame clones alone and lacks a portion of them. The sample consists of more than 10,000 clones, about 80% of them appearing once. Here the sequenced sample was CD4+ or CD8+ T cells sorted from blood, taken in a trial of the OX40 agonist ivuxolimab. These receptors were collected from an adult with an advanced solid tumor such as melanoma, head and neck, liver or kidney cancer.

The CDR3 loop reads CASSFLKGPDTQYF. The CDR3 nucleotides are TGTGCCAGCAGCTTTCTTAAGGGCCCAGATACGCAGTATTTT. The J gene is TRBJ2-3, the V gene TRBV7-8; D remains unclear. There are 14 residues in the CDR3. Germline CDR1 reads SGHVS; CDR2 reads FQNEAQ. Trimming shortened V by 3 bases and J by 4 bases, and 11 bases separated the two germline ends.

V usage is TRBV27 and J usage is TRBJ2-1; 10 bases align to TRBD1. Germline trimming cut 10 bases from V and 4 bases from J; bases unmatched to any gene: 7. There are 14 residues in the CDR3. Germline V gene sequence: CDR1 MNHEY, CDR2 SMNVEV (reference sequence). The CDR3 coding sequence is TGTGCCACCGGGGACAGGGGTCCATACAATGAGCAGTTCTTC. Translating gives CATGDRGPYNEQFF.

The chain is built from TRBV7-9 and TRBJ2-5; 8 positions match TRBD1. The CDR3 length is 15 residues. The V and J ends lost 2 bases and 5 bases, in that order; junction bases with no gene match: 7. CDR1 is SEHNR and CDR2 is FQNEAQ in the germline V gene (reference sequence). The CDR3 sequence is CASSLSRTGSETQYF. CDR3 bases: TGTGCCAGCAGCTTATCACGGACAGGGTCGGAGACCCAGTACTTC.

This clone occurred once. The genes are TRBV19 and TRBJ2-7; 8 bases fit TRBD2. CDR3 length: 13 residues. Per the germline V gene, CDR1 is LNHDA and CDR2 is SQIVND (reference sequence). V gave up 3 bases and J gave up 12 bases; unmatched junction bases: 10. In DNA, the CDR3 is TGTGCCAGTAGTATCGGCGCGGGAGGAGACGTGTACTTC. Translating it yields CASSIGAGGDVYF.

This clone counts as medium-sized. The chain is built from TRBV15 and TRBJ2-1; 8 bases fit TRBD1. J was trimmed by 3 bases and V by 4 bases; bases with no gene match: 2. This CDR3 is built from 14 residues. Germline CDR1 is LNHNV and CDR2 is YYDKDF (reference sequence). The CDR3 region has the DNA TGTGCCACCAGCACGGGACAGGTCTACAATGAGCAGTTCTTC. Its translation is CATSTGQVYNEQFF.

The rearrangement uses TRBV11-3 and TRBJ1-1; TRBD1 is a possible D gene (5 bases). The CDR3 totals 15 residues. V was shortened by 4 bases and J by 6 bases, with 18 bases between the two germline ends. Germline V gene sequence: CDR1 SGHNT, CDR2 YENEEA. CDR3 residues: CASSSAIGGAAEAFF. The DNA for the CDR3 is TGTGCCAGCAGCTCGGCAATAGGAGGGGCAGCTGAAGCTTTCTTT.

The chain combines TRBV9 with TRBJ2-1, with D unresolved. There are 11 residues in the CDR3. The ends were cut back, 3 bases at V and 9 bases at J, with 7 bases in the middle. Germline assignment: CDR1 SGDLS and CDR2 YYNGEE. This chain's CDR3 is CASSASIEQFF. The CDR3 coding sequence is TGTGCCAGCAGCGCGTCGATTGAGCAGTTCTTC.

This clone was seen just once. The chain is built from TRBV7-3 and TRBJ2-3; 8 bases align to TRBD1. V was pared by 5 bases and J by 4 bases, with 5 bases of the junction left unmatched. Germline values: CDR1 SGHTA, CDR2 FQGTGA. The CDR3 is 14 amino acids. In DNA, the CDR3 is TGTGCCAGCAGCACAGGGGGAGGAGCAGATACGCAGTATTTT. Amino acids: CASSTGGGADTQYF.

The genes are TRBV11-3 and TRBJ2-1, with TRBD2 matching over 7 bases. The J segment lost 8 bases and the V segment lost 3 bases, leaving 7 bases of the junction unmatched. CDR3 length: 14 residues. The germline V gene has CDR1 SGHNT and CDR2 YENEEA. The CDR3 DNA follows: TGTGCCAGCAGCTTTATAGGGAGGGAGGATGAGCAGTTCTTC. This translates into CASSFIGREDEQFF.

The chain recombines TRBV12-1 with TRBJ2-1. TRBV12-1 is annotated as a pseudogene. The CDR3 sequence is 14 residues long. The CDR3 sequence: CASSPARFYNEQFF. CDR3 sequence (DNA): TGTGCCAGCAGCCCCGCCCGTTTTTACAATGAGCAGTTCTTC.

V is TRBV6-5 and J is TRBJ2-2; D gene unclear. The CDR3 sequence is 15 residues long. The germline V and J ends were trimmed by 0 bases and 3 bases, with 8 bases remaining between them. Germline V gives CDR1 MNHEY, CDR2 SVGAGI. CDR3 sequence: CASSYSHAYTGELFF. The CDR3 DNA sequence: TGTGCCAGCAGTTACTCCCATGCCTACACCGGGGAGCTGTTTTTT.

This clone was counted a few times. V and J are TRBV7-8 and TRBJ1-1; the D is unclear. Germline CDR1 SGHVS, CDR2 FQNEAQ. The CDR3 is 14 residues long. V lost 4 bases and J lost 3, with 12 bases in between. The CDR3 DNA follows: TGTGCCAGCAGCTCTACCGGGAGGGACACTGAAGCTTTCTTT. Protein product: CASSSTGRDTEAFF.

This clone was seen just once. The gene calls are TRBV10-2 and TRBJ1-3; 8 bases are shared with TRBD1. With 6 bases clipped from V and 8 bases from J, the junction kept 6 bases outside the gene matches. Germline loops: CDR1 WSHSY, CDR2 SAAADI. The CDR3 has 13 residues. The chain's CDR3 is CASRGQAGHTIYF. CDR3 DNA sequence: TGCGCCAGCAGGGGACAGGCGGGACACACCATATATTTT.

The rearrangement joins TRBV5-1 to TRBJ2-5, with a possible D match to TRBD2 (6 bases). This CDR3 has 16 residues. In germline, CDR1 is SGHRS, CDR2 YFSETQ. V shed 0 bases and J shed 4 bases, with 16 bases lying between them. CDR3 sequence reads: CASSLGGLTRGETQYF. CDR3 nucleotide sequence: TGCGCCAGCAGCTTGGGGGGACTCACGCGGGGAGAGACCCAGTACTTC.

V usage is TRBV7-9 and J usage is TRBJ1-4, with 7 bases identical to TRBD1. The CDR3 has 16 amino acids. Germline loops: CDR1 SEHNR, CDR2 FQNEAQ (reference sequence). V shed 5 bases and J 2 bases; nucleotides not matched to a gene: 8. The CDR3 here is CASSARSGGTNEKLFF. The CDR3, as DNA: TGTGCCAGCAGCGCCCGGTCAGGGGGGACTAATGAAAAACTGTTTTTT.

The gene calls are TRBV14 and TRBJ2-7, with 8 positions matching TRBD2. The V and J ends lost 0 bases and 4 bases, in that order; junction bases with no gene match: 5. This CDR3 has 15 amino acids. CDR1 is SGHDN and CDR2 is FVKESK in the germline V gene. The CDR3 region is CASSQERSGRYEQYF. The CDR3 DNA is TGTGCCAGCAGCCAAGAGAGGAGCGGGAGATACGAGCAGTACTTC.

J is TRBJ2-1 and V is TRBV9; 10 nucleotides align to TRBD1. The length of the CDR3 is 17 residues. V lost 4 bases and J lost 7; bases outside the gene matches: 14. Per the germline V gene, CDR1 is SGDLS and CDR2 is YYNGEE. CDR3 nucleotide sequence: TGTGCCAGCAGCCTCGAAACCGGGACAGGGGCCAGAAATGAGCAGTTCTTC. Its translation is CASSLETGTGARNEQFF.

The chain carries TRBV27 and TRBJ2-1, with D unclear. The germline V and J ends were trimmed by 8 bases and 5 bases, with 10 bases remaining between them. Germline assignment: CDR1 MNHEY and CDR2 SMNVEV (reference sequence). The CDR3 is made up of 12 amino acids. CDR3: CASLAADNEQFF. For the CDR3, the DNA is TGTGCCAGCTTAGCTGCTGACAATGAGCAGTTCTTC.

The chain recombines TRBV7-6 with TRBJ1-4, with 9 bases matching TRBD1. The CDR3 runs to 13 residues. The V gene end was trimmed by 8 bases and the J gene end by 8 bases; junction bases not matched to a gene: 6. Germline V lookup: CDR1 SGHVS, CDR2 FNYEAQ. Written as DNA, the CDR3 is TGTGCCAGCGCTACAGGGGGCAGAGAAAAACTGTTTTTT. Translating it yields CASATGGREKLFF.

This rearrangement joins TRBV7-9 to TRBJ1-1; D may be TRBD1 (5 bases). The ends were cut back, 5 bases at V and 5 bases at J, with 9 bases in the middle. CDR1 and CDR2 (germline): SEHNR, FQNEAQ (reference sequence). This CDR3 is 12 amino acids long. CDR3 sequence: CASSGGGTEAFF. The CDR3 nucleotides read TGTGCCAGCAGCGGGGGAGGGACTGAAGCTTTCTTT.

The chain has TRBV2 and TRBJ2-4; no clear D gene. V lost 10 bases and J 1 base, leaving 14 bases between the germline ends. There are 14 residues in the CDR3. Germline CDR1 and CDR2: SNHLY and FYNNEI. This CDR3 reads CATKKSEAKNIQYF. The CDR3 DNA is TGTGCCACCAAAAAGAGCGAGGCCAAAAACATTCAGTACTTC.

The chain is built from TRBV7-9 and TRBJ2-7; D ambiguous. The CDR3 has 14 amino acids. From germline, CDR1 is SEHNR and CDR2 FQNEAQ (reference sequence). Trimming pared 5 bases from V and 0 bases from J, leaving 11 bases between. The CDR3 DNA reads TGTGCCAGCAGCCCAGACGGCCGCTCCTACGAGCAGTACTTC. It specifies CASSPDGRSYEQYF.

In DNA form, the CDR3 reads TGTGCCAGCAGCTTAGCGCTTCGGATAGCGGGGGGACAAGAGACCCAGTACTTC. As protein: CASSLALRIAGGQETQYF. V usage is TRBV7-9 and J usage is TRBJ2-5; 10 bases fit TRBD2. This CDR3 has 18 amino acids. With 0 bases clipped from V and 2 bases from J, the junction kept 9 bases outside the gene matches. Germline CDR1 and CDR2: SEHNR and FQNEAQ (reference sequence).

This rearrangement joins TRBV7-8 to TRBJ1-1, with D tentatively TRBD1 (5 bases). The V gene's germline CDR1 is SGHVS and CDR2 FQNEAQ. The CDR3 spans 14 residues. V gave up 5 bases and J gave up 4 bases, with 14 bases separating them. CDR3 sequence: CASSLLRVATEAFF. The DNA for the CDR3 is TGTGCCAGCAGCCTACTCAGGGTGGCCACTGAAGCTTTCTTT.

The chain is built from TRBV9 and TRBJ2-2, with 9 bases identical to TRBD1. The CDR3 totals 16 residues. CDR1 SGDLS and CDR2 YYNGEE come from the germline V gene. Trimming removed 6 bases from V and 8 bases from J; junction bases left unmatched: 14. CDR3 DNA: TGTGCCAGCACCCTGGGACAGGGTGTTGTAGCGGGGGAGCTGTTTTTT. Translating it yields CASTLGQGVVAGELFF.

The V and J genes are TRBV4-1 and TRBJ2-7; the D gene is possibly TRBD1 (6 bases). The V and J ends lost 4 bases and 1 base respectively, with 11 bases between them. CDR3 length: 14 residues. CDR1 and CDR2 (germline): MGHRA, YSYEKL. The CDR3 loop reads CASSPRDNSYEQYF. The CDR3 bases are TGCGCCAGCAGCCCCCGGGACAATTCCTACGAGCAGTACTTC.

The rearrangement uses TRBV7-9 and TRBJ2-7; TRBD2 matches 9 bases. The germline gives CDR1 SEHNR, CDR2 FQNEAQ (reference sequence). CDR3 size: 15 residues. Germline trimming cut 5 bases from V and 0 bases from J; bases unmatched to any gene: 5. Here the CDR3 reads CASSDLAGNSYEQYF. The DNA of the CDR3 is TGTGCCAGCAGCGATCTAGCGGGGAACTCCTACGAGCAGTACTTC.

The chain employs TRBV9 and TRBJ2-6, with D unresolved. The V and J ends lost 7 bases and 0 bases respectively, with 11 bases between them. The CDR3 loop spans 15 amino acids. Per the germline V gene, CDR1 is SGDLS and CDR2 is YYNGEE. CDR3 in amino acids: CASRTGSSGANVLTF. The DNA for the CDR3 is TGTGCCAGCCGAACCGGTTCCTCTGGGGCCAACGTCCTGACTTTC.

The chain joins TRBV7-4 to TRBJ1-4; weak D call: TRBD1 (5 bases). The germline CDR1 and CDR2 sequences are SGHVT and SQSDAQ. The CDR3 length is 15 residues. Trimming shortened V by 3 bases and J by 7 bases, and 15 bases separated the two germline ends. The CDR3 spells CASSFTGDGREKLFF. CDR3 coding DNA: TGTGCCAGCAGCTTCACAGGCGATGGGCGTGAAAAACTGTTTTTT.

A single count supports this clone. The chain couples TRBV2 to TRBJ2-1; a possible D gene is TRBD2 (5 bases). The germline CDR1 and CDR2 sequences are SNHLY and FYNNEI. There are 14 residues in the CDR3. V lost 6 bases to trimming and J lost 9 bases, with 18 bases between them. The CDR3 nucleotides are TGTGCCAGCAGCCCCTTCGCGGGTTCAAGTGAGCAGTTCTTC. Its translation: CASSPFAGSSEQFF.

The V and J genes are TRBV9 and TRBJ2-3; D gene unclear. The CDR3 is 13 residues long. Germline CDR1 and CDR2: SGDLS and YYNGEE. The ends were cut back, 1 base at V and 6 bases at J, with 9 bases in the middle. The CDR3 loop is CASSVRQADTQYF. The DNA of the CDR3 is TGTGCCAGCAGCGTACGACAAGCTGATACGCAGTATTTT.